This TCR beta chain was obtained from a study of tumor and adjacent non-tumor tissue in lung cancer. Three rounds of nested PCR, following a modified ARM-PCR protocol, produced the TCRbeta library. TCRdb re-derived calls from the multiplex PCR reads in MiXCR, one entry per CDR3 protein. The data show 65,000 to 75,000 distinct CDR3 sequences, 73% seen once. This clonotype was detected only once. CDR3 length: 16 residues. V dropped 3 bases and J dropped 7; count of bases not matched to a gene: 11. Germline V lookup: CDR1 KGHDR, CDR2 SFDVKD. RNA was extracted from bulk tissue without any cell sorting. Newly diagnosed lung cancer patients had thoracic surgery in China, August–November 2014, without prior chemotherapy.

Sequences were obtained from lung tumor tissue. The clonotype comes from a man aged 55 to 70 with non-small cell lung cancer. This chain links TRBV24-1 with TRBJ2-1, with 7 positions matching TRBD1. CDR3 coding DNA: TGTGCCACCAGTGATATGGGACAGTCCACCTGTAATGAGCAGTTCTTC. It encodes CATSDMGQSTCNEQFF.